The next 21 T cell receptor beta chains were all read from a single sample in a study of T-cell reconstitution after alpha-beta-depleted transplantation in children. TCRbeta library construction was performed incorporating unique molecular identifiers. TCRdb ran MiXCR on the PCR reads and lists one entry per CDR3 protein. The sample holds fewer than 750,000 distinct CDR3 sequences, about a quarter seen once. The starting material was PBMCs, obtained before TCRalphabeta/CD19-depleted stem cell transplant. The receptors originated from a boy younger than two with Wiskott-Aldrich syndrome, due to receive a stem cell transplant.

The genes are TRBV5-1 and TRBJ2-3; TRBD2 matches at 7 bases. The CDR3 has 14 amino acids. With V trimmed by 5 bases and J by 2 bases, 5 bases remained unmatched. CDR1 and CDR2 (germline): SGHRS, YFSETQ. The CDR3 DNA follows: TGCGCCAGCAGAACTGCGGGAGACACAGATACGCAGTATTTT. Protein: CASRTAGDTDTQYF.

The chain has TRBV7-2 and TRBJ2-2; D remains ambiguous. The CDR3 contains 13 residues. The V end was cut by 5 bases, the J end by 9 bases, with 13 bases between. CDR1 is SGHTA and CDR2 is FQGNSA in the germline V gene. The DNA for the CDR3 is TGTGCCAGCAGCCCGCGGCCACCCCGGGAGCTGTTTTTT. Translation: CASSPRPPRELFF. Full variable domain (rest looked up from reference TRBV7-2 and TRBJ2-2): GAGVSQSPSNKVTEKGKDVELRCDPISGHTALYWYRQSLGQGLEFLIYFQGNSAPDKSGLPSDRFSAERTGGSVSTLTIQRTQQEDSAVYLCASSPRPPRELFFGEGSRLTVL.

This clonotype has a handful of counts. CDR3 region: CASSHPKTFTSGVYNEQFF. CDR3 coding DNA: TGCGCCAGCAGCCATCCCAAGACCTTCACTAGCGGGGTCTACAATGAGCAGTTCTTC. J is TRBJ2-1 and V is TRBV4-1; the match to TRBD2 covers 10 bases. The germline V gene has CDR1 MGHRA and CDR2 YSYEKL. The CDR3 spans 19 residues. J lost 3 bases, V lost 3 bases, and 14 bases had no gene match.

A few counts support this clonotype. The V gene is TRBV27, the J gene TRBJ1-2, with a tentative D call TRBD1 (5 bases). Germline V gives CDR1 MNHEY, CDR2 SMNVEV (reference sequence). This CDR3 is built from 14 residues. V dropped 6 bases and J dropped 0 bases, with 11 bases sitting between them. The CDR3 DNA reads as TGTGCCAGCAGAGGGACCTATACTAACTATGGCTACACCTTC. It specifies CASRGTYTNYGYTF.

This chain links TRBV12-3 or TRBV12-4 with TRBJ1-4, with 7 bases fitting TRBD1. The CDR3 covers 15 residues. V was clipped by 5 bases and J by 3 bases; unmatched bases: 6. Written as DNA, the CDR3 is TGTGCCAGCAGTCGAGGGGGACAGCCTAATGAAAAACTGTTTTTT. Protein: CASSRGGQPNEKLFF.

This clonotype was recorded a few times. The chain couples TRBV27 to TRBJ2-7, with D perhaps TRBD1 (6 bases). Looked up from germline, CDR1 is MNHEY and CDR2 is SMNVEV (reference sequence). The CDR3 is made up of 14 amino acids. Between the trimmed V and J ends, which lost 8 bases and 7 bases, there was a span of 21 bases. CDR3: CASGPGTRKVEQYF. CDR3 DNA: TGTGCCAGCGGCCCCGGGACAAGGAAGGTAGAGCAGTACTTC.

The CDR3 nucleotides are TGCGCCAGCAGCGTCGGGACAGGCTATGGCTACACCTTC. Translation gives CASSVGTGYGYTF. The rearrangement joins TRBV5-1 to TRBJ1-2; 8 bases map to TRBD1. This CDR3 is 13 amino acids long. V lost 4 bases and J lost 4; bases outside the gene matches: 3. The germline CDR1 and CDR2 sequences are SGHRS and YFSETQ.

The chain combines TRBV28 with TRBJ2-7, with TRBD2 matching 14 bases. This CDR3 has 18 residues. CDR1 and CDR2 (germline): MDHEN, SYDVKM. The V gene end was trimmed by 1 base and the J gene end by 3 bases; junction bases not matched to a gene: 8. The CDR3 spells CASSLSDLTSGRVYEQYF. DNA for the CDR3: TGTGCCAGCAGTTTATCGGACCTGACTAGCGGGAGGGTCTACGAGCAGTACTTC.

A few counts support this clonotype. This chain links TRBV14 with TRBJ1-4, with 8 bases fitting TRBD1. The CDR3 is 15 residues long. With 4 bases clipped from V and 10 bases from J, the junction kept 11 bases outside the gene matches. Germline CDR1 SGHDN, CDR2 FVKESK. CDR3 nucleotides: TGTGCCAGCAGCCCTTCCATCCAAACAGGGGGAAAACTGTTTTTT. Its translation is CASSPSIQTGGKLFF.

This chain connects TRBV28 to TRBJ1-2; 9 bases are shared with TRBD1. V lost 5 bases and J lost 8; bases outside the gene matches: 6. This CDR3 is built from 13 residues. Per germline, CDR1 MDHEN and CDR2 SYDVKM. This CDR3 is CASSRGQGRGYTF. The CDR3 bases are TGTGCCAGCAGTCGCGGACAGGGGCGAGGCTACACCTTC.

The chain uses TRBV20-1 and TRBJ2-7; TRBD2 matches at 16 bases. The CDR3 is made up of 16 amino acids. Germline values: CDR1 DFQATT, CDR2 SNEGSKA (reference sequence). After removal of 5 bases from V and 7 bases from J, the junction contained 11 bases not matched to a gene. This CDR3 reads CSASDGTSGRVWEQYF. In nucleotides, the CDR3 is TGCAGTGCTTCTGACGGGACTAGCGGGAGGGTCTGGGAGCAGTACTTC.

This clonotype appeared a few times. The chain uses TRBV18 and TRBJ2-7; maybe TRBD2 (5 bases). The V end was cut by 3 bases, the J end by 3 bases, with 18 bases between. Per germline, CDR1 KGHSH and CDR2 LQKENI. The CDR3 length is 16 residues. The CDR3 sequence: CASSPLPAADYYEQYF. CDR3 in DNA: TGTGCCAGCTCACCCCTACCGGCGGCAGACTACTACGAGCAGTACTTC.

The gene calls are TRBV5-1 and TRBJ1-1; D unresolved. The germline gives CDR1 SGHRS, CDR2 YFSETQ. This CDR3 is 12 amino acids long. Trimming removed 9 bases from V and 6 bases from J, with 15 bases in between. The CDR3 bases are TGCGCCATCTTCCCCGGAGACGCTGAAGCTTTCTTT. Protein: CAIFPGDAEAFF.

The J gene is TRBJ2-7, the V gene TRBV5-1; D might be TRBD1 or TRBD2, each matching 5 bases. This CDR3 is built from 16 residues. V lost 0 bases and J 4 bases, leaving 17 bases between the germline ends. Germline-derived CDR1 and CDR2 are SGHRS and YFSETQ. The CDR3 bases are TGCGCCAGCAGCTTGGCCGGGGCGGACGTCGGGTACGAGCAGTACTTC. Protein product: CASSLAGADVGYEQYF.

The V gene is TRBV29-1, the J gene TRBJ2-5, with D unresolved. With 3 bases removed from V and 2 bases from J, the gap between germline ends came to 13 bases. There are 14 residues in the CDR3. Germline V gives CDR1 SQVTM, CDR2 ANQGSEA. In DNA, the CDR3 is TGCAGCGTTGATCGAGGACGGCGTCAAGAGACCCAGTACTTC. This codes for CSVDRGRRQETQYF.

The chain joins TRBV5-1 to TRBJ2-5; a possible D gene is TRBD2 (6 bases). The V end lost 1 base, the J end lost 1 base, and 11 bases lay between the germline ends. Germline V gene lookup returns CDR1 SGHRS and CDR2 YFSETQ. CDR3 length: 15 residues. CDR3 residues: CASSLLPTSQETQYF. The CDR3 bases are TGCGCCAGCAGCTTGCTACCGACTAGCCAAGAGACCCAGTACTTC.

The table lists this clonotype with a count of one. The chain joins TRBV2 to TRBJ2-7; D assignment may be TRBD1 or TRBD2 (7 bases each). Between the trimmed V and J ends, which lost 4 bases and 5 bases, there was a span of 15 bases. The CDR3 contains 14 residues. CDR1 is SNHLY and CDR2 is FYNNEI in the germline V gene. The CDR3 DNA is TGTGCCAGCAGTGGCCAGGGGGGGATCGACGAGCAGTACTTC. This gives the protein CASSGQGGIDEQYF.

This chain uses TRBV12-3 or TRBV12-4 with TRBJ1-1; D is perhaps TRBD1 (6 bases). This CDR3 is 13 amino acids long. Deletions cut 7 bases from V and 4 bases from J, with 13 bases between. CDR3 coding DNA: TGTGCCAGCATCCTAGGGGGGGGCACTGAAGCTTTCTTT. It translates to CASILGGGTEAFF.

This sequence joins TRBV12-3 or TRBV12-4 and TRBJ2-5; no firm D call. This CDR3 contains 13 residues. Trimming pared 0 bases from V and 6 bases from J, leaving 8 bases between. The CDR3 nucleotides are TGTGCCAGCAGTTTAGCAACGATAAAGACCCAGTACTTC. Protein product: CASSLATIKTQYF.

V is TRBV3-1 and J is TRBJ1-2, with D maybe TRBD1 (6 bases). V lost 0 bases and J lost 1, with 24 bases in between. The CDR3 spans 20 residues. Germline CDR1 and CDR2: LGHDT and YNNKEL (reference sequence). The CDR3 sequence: CASSQDWRGAVNKINYGYTF. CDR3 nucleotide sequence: TGTGCCAGCAGCCAAGACTGGAGGGGGGCGGTTAACAAGATTAACTATGGCTACACCTTC.

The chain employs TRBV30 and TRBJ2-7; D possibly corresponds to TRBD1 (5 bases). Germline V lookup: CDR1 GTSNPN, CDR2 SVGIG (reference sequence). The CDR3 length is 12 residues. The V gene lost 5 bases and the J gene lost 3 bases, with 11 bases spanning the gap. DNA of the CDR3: TGTGCCTGGGACCTTGACAGCTACGAGCAGTACTTC. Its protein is CAWDLDSYEQYF.